This T cell receptor beta chain derives from a study of blood T cells in healthy people across ages. Alongside a J-beta primer mix, a sample-barcoded 5' primer served in a second PCR lasting about 6 to 11 cycles. TCRdb independently ran MiXCR on the 5' RACE reads; one entry per CDR3 protein. The sample lists about 780,000 distinct CDR3 sequences, roughly 25% occurring once. The CDR3 length is 12 residues. Trimming took 6 bases from V and 9 from J; bases not matched to a gene: 5. The germline CDR1 and CDR2 sequences are WSHSY and SAAADI. This sample also belongs to another study, concerning T cells of mothers and their children. That source reports: Unrelated pairs and related pairs have their TCR recombination output shaped similarly by thymic selection.

The rearrangement links TRBV10-2 to TRBJ2-1; 7 nucleotides line up with TRBD1. This clonotype was sampled from a boy younger than 18 in good health. Sample: blood. CDR3 protein: CASRKQGTEQFF. The CDR3 DNA reads TGCGCCAGCAGAAAACAGGGGACTGAGCAGTTCTTC.